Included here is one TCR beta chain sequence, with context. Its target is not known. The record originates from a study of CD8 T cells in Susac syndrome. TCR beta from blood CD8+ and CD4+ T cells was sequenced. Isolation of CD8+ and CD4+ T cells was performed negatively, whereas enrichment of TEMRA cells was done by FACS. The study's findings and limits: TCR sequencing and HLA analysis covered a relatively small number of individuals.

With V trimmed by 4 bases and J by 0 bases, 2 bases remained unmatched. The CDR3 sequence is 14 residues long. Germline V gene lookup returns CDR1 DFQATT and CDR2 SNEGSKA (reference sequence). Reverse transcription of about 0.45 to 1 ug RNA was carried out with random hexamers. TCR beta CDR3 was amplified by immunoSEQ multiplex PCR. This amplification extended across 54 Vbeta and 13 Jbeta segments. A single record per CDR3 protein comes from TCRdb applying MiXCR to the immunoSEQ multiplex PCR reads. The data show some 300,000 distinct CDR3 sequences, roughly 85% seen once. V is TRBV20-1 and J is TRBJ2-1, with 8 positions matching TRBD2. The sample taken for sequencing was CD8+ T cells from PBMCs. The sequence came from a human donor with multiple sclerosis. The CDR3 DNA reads TGCAGTGCTAAGGGGACTAGCTCCTACAATGAGCAGTTCTTC. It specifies CSAKGTSSYNEQFF.